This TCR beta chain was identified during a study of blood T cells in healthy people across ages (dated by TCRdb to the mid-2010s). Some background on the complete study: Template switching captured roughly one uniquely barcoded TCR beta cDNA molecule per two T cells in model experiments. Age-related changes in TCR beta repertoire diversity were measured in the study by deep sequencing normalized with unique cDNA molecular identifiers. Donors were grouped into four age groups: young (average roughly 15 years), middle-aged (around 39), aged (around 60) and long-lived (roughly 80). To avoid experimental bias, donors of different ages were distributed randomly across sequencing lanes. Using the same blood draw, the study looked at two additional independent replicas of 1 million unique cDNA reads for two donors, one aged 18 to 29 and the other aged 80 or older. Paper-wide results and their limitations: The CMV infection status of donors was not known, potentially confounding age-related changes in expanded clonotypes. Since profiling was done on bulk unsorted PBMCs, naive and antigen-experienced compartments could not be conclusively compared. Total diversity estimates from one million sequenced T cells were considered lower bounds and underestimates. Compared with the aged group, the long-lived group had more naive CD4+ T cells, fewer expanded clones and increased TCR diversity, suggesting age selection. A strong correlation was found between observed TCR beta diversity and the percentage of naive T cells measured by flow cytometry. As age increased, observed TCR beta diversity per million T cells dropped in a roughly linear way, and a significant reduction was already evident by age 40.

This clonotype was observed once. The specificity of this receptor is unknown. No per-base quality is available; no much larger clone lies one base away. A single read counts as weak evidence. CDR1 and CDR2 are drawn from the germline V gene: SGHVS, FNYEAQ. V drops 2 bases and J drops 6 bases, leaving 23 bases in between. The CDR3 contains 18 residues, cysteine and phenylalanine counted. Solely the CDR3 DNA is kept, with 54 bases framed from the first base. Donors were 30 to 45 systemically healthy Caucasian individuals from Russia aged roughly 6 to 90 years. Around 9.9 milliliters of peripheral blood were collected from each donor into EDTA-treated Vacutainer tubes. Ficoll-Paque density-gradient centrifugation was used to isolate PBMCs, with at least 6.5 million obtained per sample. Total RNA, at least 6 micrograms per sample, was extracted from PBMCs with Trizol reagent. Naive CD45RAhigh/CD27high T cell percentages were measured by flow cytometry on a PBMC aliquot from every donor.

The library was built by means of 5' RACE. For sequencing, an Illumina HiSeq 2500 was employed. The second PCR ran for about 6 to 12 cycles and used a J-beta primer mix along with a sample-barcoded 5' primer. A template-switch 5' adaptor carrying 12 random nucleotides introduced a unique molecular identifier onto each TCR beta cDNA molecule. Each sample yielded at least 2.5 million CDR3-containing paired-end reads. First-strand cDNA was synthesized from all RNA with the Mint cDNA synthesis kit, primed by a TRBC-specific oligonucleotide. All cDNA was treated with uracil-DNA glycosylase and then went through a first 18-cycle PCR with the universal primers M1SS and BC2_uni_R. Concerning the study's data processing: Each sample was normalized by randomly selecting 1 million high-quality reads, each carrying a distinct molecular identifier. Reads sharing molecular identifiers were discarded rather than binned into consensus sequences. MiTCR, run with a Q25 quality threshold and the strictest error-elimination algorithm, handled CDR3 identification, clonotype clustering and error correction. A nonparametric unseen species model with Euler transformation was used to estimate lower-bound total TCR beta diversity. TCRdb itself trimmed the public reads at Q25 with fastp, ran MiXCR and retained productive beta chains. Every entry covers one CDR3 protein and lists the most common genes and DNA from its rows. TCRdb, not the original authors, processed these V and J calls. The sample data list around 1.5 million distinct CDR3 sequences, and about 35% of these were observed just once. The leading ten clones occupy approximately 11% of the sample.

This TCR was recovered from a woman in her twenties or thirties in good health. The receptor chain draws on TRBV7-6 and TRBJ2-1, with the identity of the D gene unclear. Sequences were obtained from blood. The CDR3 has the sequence CASSLLYSVAAAVNEQFF. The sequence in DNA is TGTGCCAGCAGCTTACTCTATAGTGTCGCGGCAGCAGTCAATGAGCAGTTCTTC.